The T cell receptor (beta chain) described here comes from a study of T cells in Graves' hyperthyroidism and ophthalmopathy. TCR beta CDR3 regions were amplified from RNA. The HTBI primer set served for first-round RT-PCR of the TCR CDR3. One entry per CDR3 protein results from TCRdb running MiXCR on the multiplex PCR reads. Among a few hundred thousand distinct CDR3 sequences listed, roughly 50% were seen once. In this sample, this clonotype turned up many times. The germline V gene has CDR1 PRHDT and CDR2 FYEKMQ (reference sequence). V was trimmed by 3 bases and J by 6 bases, leaving 18 bases between them. This CDR3 is 15 amino acids long.

The clonotype was recovered from a woman aged 18 to 35 with Graves' hyperthyroidism. Specimen: peripheral blood or thyroid tissue (not recorded which). This chain connects TRBV13 to TRBJ2-7; D perhaps matches TRBD2 (6 bases). CDR3 nucleotide sequence: TGTGCCAGCAGCTTGAGTGCCCCACGGGGGTCCGAGCAGTACTTC. This translates into CASSLSAPRGSEQYF.